This T cell receptor beta chain was documented in a study of CD8 T cells in ankylosing spondylitis. Study-wide points: One TCR beta motif, made up of 7 or 8 highly homologous variants, appeared characteristic of ankylosing spondylitis blood.

TCRdb passed the 5' RACE reads through MiXCR, listing each CDR3 protein once. The sample carries hundreds of thousands of distinct CDR3 sequences, roughly a sixth recorded once. In germline, CDR1 is DFQATT, CDR2 SNEGSKA (reference sequence). V lost 3 bases to trimming and J lost 6 bases, with 12 bases between them. CDR3 length equals 14 residues. Details on this clonotype: Its antigen is as yet unknown.

The genes are TRBV20-1 and TRBJ1-6; D ambiguous. The TCR sequence derives from a male donor with ankylosing spondylitis. The specimen was blood, either unsorted or a sorted T cell fraction (not recorded which). This CDR3 is CSASVAQLNSPLHF. The CDR3 region has the DNA TGCAGTGCTAGTGTGGCCCAACTTAATTCACCCCTCCACTTT.